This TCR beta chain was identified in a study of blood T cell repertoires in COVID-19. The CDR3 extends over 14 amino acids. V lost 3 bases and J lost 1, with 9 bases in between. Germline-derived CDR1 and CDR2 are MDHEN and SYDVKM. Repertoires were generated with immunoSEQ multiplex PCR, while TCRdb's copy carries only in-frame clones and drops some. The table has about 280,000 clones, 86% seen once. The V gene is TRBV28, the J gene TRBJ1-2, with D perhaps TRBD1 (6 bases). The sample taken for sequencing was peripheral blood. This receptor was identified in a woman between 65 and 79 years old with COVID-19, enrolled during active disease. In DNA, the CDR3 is TGTGCCAGCAGTTTGGCAGGGGATAACTATGGCTACACCTTC. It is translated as CASSLAGDNYGYTF.